This T cell receptor beta chain emerged from a study of blood T cell repertoires in COVID-19. There are 13 residues in the CDR3. Trimming removed 6 bases from V and 6 bases from J; junction bases left unmatched: 7. The V gene's germline CDR1 is MNHEY and CDR2 SMNVEV (reference sequence). This table comes from immunoSEQ multiplex PCR, and its TCRdb copy is limited to in-frame clones, with some not included. The sample consists of roughly 360,000 clones, roughly 90% of them appearing once. Material for sequencing was PBMCs or T cells enriched from blood (not recorded which). J is TRBJ2-7 and V is TRBV27, with 8 bases matching TRBD1. The receptor was derived from a woman aged 25 to 39 with acute COVID-19. The CDR3, as DNA: TGTGCCAGCAGCCGGACAGGGTTTAGCGAGCAGTACTTC. This codes for CASSRTGFSEQYF.